The clone carrying this T cell receptor beta chain was seen repeatedly, ten times or more. The antigen remains unidentified. This sample stems from a study of T cells in Graves' hyperthyroidism and ophthalmopathy. Study-wide results and limits: Most expanded thyroid clonotypes above 0.001 also appeared in blood. The model identified upcoming ophthalmopathy a median 6.5 months ahead of onset.

Using RNA transcripts as the source, TCR beta CDR3 regions were amplified. TCR CDR3 regions were first amplified by RT-PCR with HTBI primers. One entry per CDR3 protein, called by TCRdb with MiXCR from the multiplex PCR reads. The table includes under 350,000 distinct CDR3 sequences, approximately 14% detected once. The CDR3 consists of 13 residues. The V gene's germline CDR1 is SGHTA and CDR2 FQGNSA. With 5 bases removed from V and 5 bases from J, the gap between germline ends came to 11 bases. This TCR was sampled from a woman aged 40-49 years with Graves' ophthalmopathy. Sequencing was done on a sample of blood. The J gene is TRBJ2-3, the V gene TRBV7-2; D unclear. The CDR3 coding sequence is TGTGCCAGCAGCCCATCATACGGAGATACGCAGTATTTT. Translated: CASSPSYGDTQYF.